The next 21 T cell receptor beta chains were all read from a single sample in a study of sequential checkpoint blockade in melanoma. Treatment described: randomized to nivolumab then ipilimumab (arm A) or the reverse (arm B). Method: immunoSEQ multiplex PCR; TCRdb's copy keeps in-frame clones and lacks some. The repertoire consists of approximately 1,100 clones, with roughly a fifth occurring once and the leading ten covering approximately 8.7%. The material sequenced was tumor tissue (inferred from file names), taken from a patient given nivolumab and ipilimumab in sequence. The receptors come from a human donor with melanoma.

The rearrangement links TRBV18 to TRBJ1-5; D is undetermined. The CDR3 spans 15 residues. Trimming removed 5 bases from V and 0 bases from J, with 11 bases in between. Germline CDR1 reads KGHSH; CDR2 reads LQKENI. For the CDR3, the DNA is TGTGCCAGCTCAAAGACCGCGTATAGCAATCAGCCCCAGCATTTT. This gives the protein CASSKTAYSNQPQHF. The full variable domain, its missing parts supplied by reference TRBV18 and TRBJ1-5, is NAGVMQNPRHLVRRRGQEARLRCSPMKGHSHVYWYRQLPEEGLKFMVYLQKENIIDESGMPKERFSAEFPKEGPSILRIQQVVRGDSAAYFCASSKTAYSNQPQHFGDGTRLSIL.

The gene calls are TRBV19 and TRBJ1-2; D is perhaps TRBD1 (5 bases). Trimming pared 5 bases from V and 5 bases from J, leaving 9 bases between. Germline-derived CDR1 and CDR2 are LNHDA and SQIVND (reference sequence). The CDR3 length is 12 residues. The CDR3 loop reads CASSLDNYGYTF. The CDR3 nucleotides read TGTGCCAGTAGTCTGGACAATTATGGCTACACCTTC. The entire variable domain, with the rest obtained from reference TRBV19 and TRBJ1-2, is as follows: DGGITQSPKYLFRKEGQNVTLSCEQNLNHDAMYWYRQDPGQGLRLIYYSQIVNDFQKGDIAEGYSVSREKKESFPLTVTSAQKNPTAFYLCASSLDNYGYTFGSGTRLTVV.

This clone was detected only a few times. The J gene is TRBJ2-3, the V gene TRBV28, with D uncertain. Germline V gene sequence: CDR1 MDHEN, CDR2 SYDVKM. The CDR3 sequence is 14 residues long. V dropped 3 bases and J dropped 1 base, with 8 bases sitting between them. The CDR3 here is CASSFVAGTDTQYF. The DNA for the CDR3 is TGTGCCAGCAGTTTTGTCGCGGGCACAGATACGCAGTATTTT.

This chain joins TRBV19 and TRBJ2-1; 9 bases fit TRBD1. With V trimmed by 2 bases and J by 10 bases, 12 bases remained unmatched. CDR3 length: 16 residues. The V gene's germline CDR1 is LNHDA and CDR2 SQIVND (reference sequence). In DNA, the CDR3 is TGTGCCAGTAGTATAAAACAGGGGGCCAGGATACTCGAGCAGTTCTTC. This gives the protein CASSIKQGARILEQFF. Filled out from reference TRBV19 and TRBJ2-1, the complete variable domain reads DGGITQSPKYLFRKEGQNVTLSCEQNLNHDAMYWYRQDPGQGLRLIYYSQIVNDFQKGDIAEGYSVSREKKESFPLTVTSAQKNPTAFYLCASSIKQGARILEQFFGPGTRLTVL.

The chain carries TRBV18 and TRBJ1-1; D is unclear. The ends were cut back, 3 bases at V and 2 bases at J, with 7 bases in the middle. The CDR3 loop spans 13 amino acids. Germline loops: CDR1 KGHSH, CDR2 LQKENI. CDR3 DNA: TGTGCCAGCTCACCGGCAGAAAACACTGAAGCTTTCTTT. The encoded protein is CASSPAENTEAFF. The full variable domain, rest sourced from reference TRBV18 and TRBJ1-1, is NAGVMQNPRHLVRRRGQEARLRCSPMKGHSHVYWYRQLPEEGLKFMVYLQKENIIDESGMPKERFSAEFPKEGPSILRIQQVVRGDSAAYFCASSPAENTEAFFGQGTRLTVV.

Relative to its sample, this clone is medium-sized. The rearrangement links TRBV11-3 to TRBJ2-7; a weak D match, TRBD2 (6 bases). The length of the CDR3 is 14 residues. V lost 5 bases and J 0 bases, leaving 11 bases between the germline ends. Germline lookup yields CDR1 SGHNT and CDR2 YENEEA. CDR3 bases: TGTGCCAGCAGCACATATAGCGGCTCCTACGAGCAGTACTTC. Translating it yields CASSTYSGSYEQYF.

Within the sample, this clone is medium-sized. This sequence joins TRBV11-3 and TRBJ2-7, with D tentatively TRBD2 (7 bases). This CDR3 spans 16 amino acids. The germline V gene encodes CDR1 SGHNT and CDR2 YENEEA. V gave up 3 bases and J gave up 7 bases, with 22 bases separating them. The DNA for the CDR3 is TGTGCCAGCAGCTTGGTCGGGGGGCCGCTCCTACGTGAGCAGTACTTC. Translation: CASSLVGGPLLREQYF.

This clone is labeled large. The chain couples TRBV6-8 to TRBJ1-5, with D unresolved. Germline values: CDR1 MNHGY, CDR2 SAAAGT. V was trimmed by 0 bases and J by 5 bases, leaving 5 bases between them. The CDR3 runs to 13 residues. CDR3 protein: CASSYSGDQPQHF. For the CDR3, the DNA is TGTGCCAGCAGTTACTCGGGCGATCAGCCCCAGCATTTT.

The genes are TRBV19 and TRBJ2-5; D is possibly TRBD1 (5 bases). Germline values: CDR1 LNHDA, CDR2 SQIVND (reference sequence). V dropped 5 bases and J dropped 3 bases, with 19 bases sitting between them. The CDR3 covers 16 residues. CDR3 sequence (DNA): TGTGCCAGTAGTGGGAACAGGTTAAGGTCCAAAGAGACCCAGTACTTC. As protein: CASSGNRLRSKETQYF.

Within the sample, this clone is medium-sized. The CDR3 coding sequence is TGCGCCAGCAGCCTTAGCGGGGTGAGCCTTGGTGAGCAGTTCTTC. Translated: CASSLSGVSLGEQFF. The rearrangement joins TRBV4-1 to TRBJ2-1; 8 nucleotides match TRBD2. The CDR3 sequence is 15 residues long. Trimming removed 4 bases from V and 9 bases from J; junction bases left unmatched: 11. Germline CDR1 MGHRA, CDR2 YSYEKL.

The V and J genes are TRBV5-1 and TRBJ2-2; D ambiguous. This CDR3 region has 17 residues. Between the trimmed V and J ends, which lost 0 bases and 0 bases, there was a span of 12 bases. Looked up from germline, CDR1 is SGHRS and CDR2 is YFSETQ. CDR3 in DNA: TGCGCCAGCAGCTTGGCCACTAACCCGACGAACACCGGGGAGCTGTTTTTT. This gives the protein CASSLATNPTNTGELFF.

This clone was detected only a few times. The J gene is TRBJ2-1, the V gene TRBV6-7, with unresolved D. TRBV6-7 is annotated as an ORF whose role is uncertain. V dropped 5 bases and J dropped 2 bases, with 13 bases sitting between them. The CDR3 runs to 15 residues. The CDR3 loop reads CASSLRVIAYNEQFF. The CDR3 DNA reads as TGTGCCAGCAGTCTCCGGGTGATAGCCTACAATGAGCAGTTCTTC.

The table lists this clone with a few counts. The chain uses TRBV10-2 and TRBJ2-5, with a tentative D call TRBD2 (5 bases). V gave up 10 bases and J gave up 2 bases, with 17 bases separating them. Germline V gene data show CDR1 as WSHSY and CDR2 as SAAADI. This CDR3 is 14 amino acids long. CDR3 sequence (DNA): TGCGCCAAGGGTCCGATAGCGAGTCAAGAGACCCAGTACTTC. It is translated as CAKGPIASQETQYF.

The chain carries TRBV6-8 and TRBJ2-6, with D hard to call. Germline CDR1 and CDR2: MNHGY and SAAAGT. The CDR3 sequence is 15 residues long. V was cut by 0 bases and J by 0 bases, with 3 bases left in between. CDR3 protein: CASSYSRSGANVLTF. DNA of the CDR3: TGTGCCAGCAGTTACTCCCGCTCTGGGGCCAACGTCCTGACTTTC.

This clone showed up just a few times. The chain employs TRBV6-7 and TRBJ2-5, with D possibly being TRBD1 or TRBD2 (5 bases each). TRBV6-7 is identified as an open reading frame with a role that is uncertain. V lost 0 bases, J lost 9 bases, and 5 bases lay in between. CDR3 size: 11 residues. Written as DNA, the CDR3 is TGTGCCAGCAGTTACTCGGGGGCCCAGTACTTC. Its translation: CASSYSGAQYF.

This clone is judged medium-sized (0.01 to 0.1%). The DNA of the CDR3 is TGTGCCAGCAGTCCAGGGACTGTACAAGAGACCCAGTACTTC. It codes for CASSPGTVQETQYF. The chain is built from TRBV9 and TRBJ2-5; D may be TRBD2 (6 bases). This CDR3 has 14 amino acids. Trimming removed 5 bases from V and 2 bases from J, with 13 bases in between. CDR1 is SGDLS, CDR2 YYNGEE, per germline.

The chain carries TRBV19 and TRBJ2-6, with D perhaps matching TRBD2 (6 bases). The CDR3 totals 15 residues. The V gene's germline CDR1 is LNHDA and CDR2 SQIVND (reference sequence). Between the trimmed V and J ends, which lost 6 bases and 4 bases, there was a span of 13 bases. The CDR3 protein is CASSKEGSGANVLTF. CDR3 DNA: TGTGCCAGTAGCAAGGAGGGGTCCGGGGCCAACGTCCTGACTTTC.

In its sample, this clone was seen a few times. The chain has TRBV11-3 and TRBJ1-2; D is perhaps TRBD1 (6 bases). This CDR3 spans 14 amino acids. CDR1 and CDR2 from the germline V gene are SGHNT and YENEEA. V was clipped by 8 bases and J by 6 bases, with 19 bases between them. The CDR3, as DNA: TGTGCCAGCGCTGTACGGGGGGCCGGCAATGGCTACACCTTC. Protein product: CASAVRGAGNGYTF.

The sample holds a few counts of this clone. V usage is TRBV28 and J usage is TRBJ2-2; 7 positions agree with TRBD1. The V gene's germline CDR1 is MDHEN and CDR2 SYDVKM. The CDR3 has 13 amino acids. The CDR3 spells CATGATNTGELFF. The CDR3 DNA reads TGTGCTACAGGGGCCACAAACACCGGGGAGCTGTTTTTT.

This clone has only a few counts. The rearrangement links TRBV28 to TRBJ2-7, with D possibly being TRBD2 (6 bases). This CDR3 region has 14 residues. The germline gives CDR1 MDHEN, CDR2 SYDVKM. The V end was cut by 5 bases, the J end by 7 bases, with 18 bases between. CDR3 amino acids: CASSPPARAGEQYF. The CDR3 DNA is TGTGCCAGCAGTCCACCGGCACGGGCGGGGGAGCAGTACTTC.

This sequence joins TRBV29-1 and TRBJ2-1, with a weak D call TRBD2 (5 bases). The V end was cut by 8 bases, the J end by 10 bases, with 18 bases between. The CDR3 totals 12 residues. Germline lookup yields CDR1 SQVTM and CDR2 ANQGSEA. The CDR3 reads CSSGLIRGEQFF. The CDR3 nucleotides read TGCAGCTCCGGACTGATTCGAGGGGAGCAGTTCTTC.